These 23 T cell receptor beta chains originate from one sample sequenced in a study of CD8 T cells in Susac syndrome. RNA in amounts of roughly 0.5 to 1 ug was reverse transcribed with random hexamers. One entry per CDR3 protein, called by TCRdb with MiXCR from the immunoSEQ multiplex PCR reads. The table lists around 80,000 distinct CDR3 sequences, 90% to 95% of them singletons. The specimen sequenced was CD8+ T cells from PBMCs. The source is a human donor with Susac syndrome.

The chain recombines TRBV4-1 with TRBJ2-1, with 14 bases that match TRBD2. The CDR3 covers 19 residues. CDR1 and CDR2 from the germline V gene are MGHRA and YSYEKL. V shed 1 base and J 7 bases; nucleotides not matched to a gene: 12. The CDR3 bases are TGCGCCAGCAGCCAAGGGAGACTAGCGGGAGGGGCCGATCGAAATGAGCAGTTCTTC. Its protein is CASSQGRLAGGADRNEQFF.

CDR3 sequence (DNA): TGTGCCAGCAGTTACTGGGGCTATGGCTACACCTTC. Protein product: CASSYWGYGYTF. The gene calls are TRBV12-3 or TRBV12-4 and TRBJ1-2; D remains ambiguous. The CDR3 length is 12 residues. Between the trimmed V and J ends, which lost 4 bases and 4 bases, there was a span of 7 bases.

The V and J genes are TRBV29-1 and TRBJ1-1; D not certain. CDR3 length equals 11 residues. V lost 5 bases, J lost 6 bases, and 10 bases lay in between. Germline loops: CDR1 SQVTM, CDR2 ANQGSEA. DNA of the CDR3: TGCAGCGTTTTTGTTGGGGCTGAAGCTTTCTTT. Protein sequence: CSVFVGAEAFF.

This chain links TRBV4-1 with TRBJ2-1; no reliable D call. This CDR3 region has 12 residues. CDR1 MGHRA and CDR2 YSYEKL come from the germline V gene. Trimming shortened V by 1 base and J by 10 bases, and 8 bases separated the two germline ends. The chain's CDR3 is CASSQGLREQFF. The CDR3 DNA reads TGCGCCAGCAGCCAAGGGCTTAGGGAGCAGTTCTTC.

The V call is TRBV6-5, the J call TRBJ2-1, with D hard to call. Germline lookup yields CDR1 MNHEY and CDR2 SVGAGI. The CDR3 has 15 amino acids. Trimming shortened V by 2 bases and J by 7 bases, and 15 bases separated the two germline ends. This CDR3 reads CASSYAPDARNEQFF. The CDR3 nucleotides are TGTGCCAGCAGTTACGCCCCGGACGCCCGAAATGAGCAGTTCTTC.

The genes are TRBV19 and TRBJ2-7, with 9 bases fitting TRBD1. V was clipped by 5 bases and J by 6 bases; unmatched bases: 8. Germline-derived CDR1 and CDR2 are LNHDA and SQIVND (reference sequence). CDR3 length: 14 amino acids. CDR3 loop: CASSPGTGKREQYF. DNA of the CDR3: TGTGCCAGTAGTCCGGGGACAGGGAAACGCGAGCAGTACTTC.

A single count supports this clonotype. CDR3 sequence: CASSSLTSGSYEQYF. DNA for the CDR3: TGTGCCAGCAGCTCCTTGACTAGCGGGAGTTACGAGCAGTACTTC. V gene TRBV11-2 combines with J gene TRBJ2-7; 12 bases match TRBD2. From germline, CDR1 is SGHAT and CDR2 FQNNGV. The CDR3 is made up of 15 amino acids. Trimming at V came to 4 bases and at J to 4 bases, leaving 5 bases not matched to a gene. Combining the CDR3 with reference TRBV11-2 and TRBJ2-7 gives the whole variable domain EAGVAQSPRYKIIEKRQSVAFWCNPISGHATLYWYQQILGQGPKLLIQFQNNGVVDDSQLPKDRFSAERLKGVDSTLKIQPAKLEDSAVYLCASSSLTSGSYEQYFGPGTRLTVT.

The chain's CDR3 is CASRDRGTNEQFF. CDR3 sequence (DNA): TGTGCCAGCAGGGACAGGGGGACGAATGAGCAGTTCTTC. V is TRBV28 and J is TRBJ2-1; the match to TRBD1 covers 10 bases. This CDR3 spans 13 amino acids. Germline V gives CDR1 MDHEN, CDR2 SYDVKM. The junction had 3 bases not matched to a gene; V was cut back by 6 bases and J by 7 bases.

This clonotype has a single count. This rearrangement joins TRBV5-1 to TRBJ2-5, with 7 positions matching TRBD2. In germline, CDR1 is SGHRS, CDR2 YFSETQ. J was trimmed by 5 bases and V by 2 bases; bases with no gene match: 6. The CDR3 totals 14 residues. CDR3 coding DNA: TGCGCCAGCAGCTTATACGGGAGGTTTGAGACCCAGTACTTC. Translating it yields CASSLYGRFETQYF. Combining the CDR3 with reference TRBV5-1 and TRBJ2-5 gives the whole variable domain KAGVTQTPRYLIKTRGQQVTLSCSPISGHRSVSWYQQTPGQGLQFLFEYFSETQRNKGNFPGRFSGRQFSNSRSEMNVSTLELGDSALYLCASSLYGRFETQYFGPGTRLLVL.

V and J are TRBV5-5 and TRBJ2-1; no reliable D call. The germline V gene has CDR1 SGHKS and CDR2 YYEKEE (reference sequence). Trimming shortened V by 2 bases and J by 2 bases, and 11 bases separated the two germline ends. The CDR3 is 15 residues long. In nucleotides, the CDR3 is TGTGCCAGCAGCTTTTCGACGGAGACCTACAATGAGCAGTTCTTC. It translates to CASSFSTETYNEQFF.

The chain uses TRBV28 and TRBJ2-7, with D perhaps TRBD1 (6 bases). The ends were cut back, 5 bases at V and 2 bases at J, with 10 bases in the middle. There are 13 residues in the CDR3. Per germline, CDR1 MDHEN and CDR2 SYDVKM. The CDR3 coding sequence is TGTGCCAGCAGTCCGGGACACCCCTACGAGCAGTACTTC. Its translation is CASSPGHPYEQYF.

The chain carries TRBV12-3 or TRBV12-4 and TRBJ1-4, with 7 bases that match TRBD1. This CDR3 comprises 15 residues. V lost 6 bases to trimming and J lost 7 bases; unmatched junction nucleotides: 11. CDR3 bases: TGTGCCAGCAGCCCCAACAGGGGATTGGGTGAAAAACTGTTTTTT. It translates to CASSPNRGLGEKLFF.

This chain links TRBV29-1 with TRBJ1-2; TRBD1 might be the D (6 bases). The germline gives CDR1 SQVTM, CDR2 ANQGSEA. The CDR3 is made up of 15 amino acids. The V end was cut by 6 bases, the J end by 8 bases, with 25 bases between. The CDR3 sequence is CSVEGVRGTPRGYTF. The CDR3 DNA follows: TGCAGCGTGGAGGGGGTTAGGGGGACGCCTCGGGGCTACACCTTC.

The CDR3: CASSLDGIYEQYF. The CDR3, as DNA: TGTGCCAGCAGTTTAGACGGGATCTACGAGCAGTACTTC. The gene calls are TRBV12-3 or TRBV12-4 and TRBJ2-7; weak D call: TRBD2 (5 bases). This CDR3 region has 13 residues. V lost 1 base and J lost 3, with 7 bases in between.

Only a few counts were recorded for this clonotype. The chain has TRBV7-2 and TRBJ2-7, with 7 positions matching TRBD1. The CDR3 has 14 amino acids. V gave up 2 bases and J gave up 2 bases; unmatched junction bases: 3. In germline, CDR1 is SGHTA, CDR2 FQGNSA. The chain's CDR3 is CASSLLQGTYEQYF. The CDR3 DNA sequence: TGTGCCAGCAGCTTACTACAGGGGACCTACGAGCAGTACTTC.

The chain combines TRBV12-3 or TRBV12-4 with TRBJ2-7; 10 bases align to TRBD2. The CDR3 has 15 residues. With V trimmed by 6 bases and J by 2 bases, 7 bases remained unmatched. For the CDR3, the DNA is TGTGCCAGCAGACCCACTAGCGGGGATCCCTACGAGCAGTACTTC. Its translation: CASRPTSGDPYEQYF.

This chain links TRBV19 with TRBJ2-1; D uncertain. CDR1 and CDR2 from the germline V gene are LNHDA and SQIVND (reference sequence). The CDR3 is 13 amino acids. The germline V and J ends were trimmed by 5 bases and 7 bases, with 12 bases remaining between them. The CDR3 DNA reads TGTGCCAGTAGTGATGGGGTGTTGAATGAGCAGTTCTTC. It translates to CASSDGVLNEQFF.

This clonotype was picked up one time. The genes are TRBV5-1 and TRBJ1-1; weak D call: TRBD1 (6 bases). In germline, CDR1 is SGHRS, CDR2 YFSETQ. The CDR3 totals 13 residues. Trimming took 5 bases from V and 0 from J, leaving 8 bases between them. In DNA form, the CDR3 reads TGCGCCAGCAGGTACAGGGTGAACACTGAAGCTTTCTTT. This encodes CASRYRVNTEAFF.

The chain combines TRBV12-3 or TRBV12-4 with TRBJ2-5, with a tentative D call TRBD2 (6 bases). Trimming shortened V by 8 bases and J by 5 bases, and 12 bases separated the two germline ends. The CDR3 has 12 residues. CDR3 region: CASGGTGETQYF. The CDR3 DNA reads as TGTGCCAGCGGAGGGACCGGGGAGACCCAGTACTTC.

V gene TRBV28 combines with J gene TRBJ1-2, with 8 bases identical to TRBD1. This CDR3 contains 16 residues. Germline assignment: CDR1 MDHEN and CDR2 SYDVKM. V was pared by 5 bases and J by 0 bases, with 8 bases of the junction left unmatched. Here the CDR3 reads CASSLYRTGTNYGYTF. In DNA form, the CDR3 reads TGTGCCAGCAGTCTCTACAGGACAGGGACTAACTATGGCTACACCTTC.

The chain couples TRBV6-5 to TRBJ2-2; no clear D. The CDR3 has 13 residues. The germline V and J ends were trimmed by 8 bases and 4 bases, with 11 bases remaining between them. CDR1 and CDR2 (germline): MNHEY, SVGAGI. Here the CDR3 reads CASAPVVTGELFF. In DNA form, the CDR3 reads TGTGCCAGCGCCCCAGTGGTCACCGGGGAGCTGTTTTTT.

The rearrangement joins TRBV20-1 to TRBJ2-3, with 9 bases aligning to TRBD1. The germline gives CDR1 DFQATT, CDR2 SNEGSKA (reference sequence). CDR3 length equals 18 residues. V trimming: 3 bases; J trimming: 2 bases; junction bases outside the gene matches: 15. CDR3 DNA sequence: TGCAGTGCTAGTTTGGGGCTGGGGACAGGGATCCTCACAGATACGCAGTATTTT. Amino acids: CSASLGLGTGILTDTQYF.

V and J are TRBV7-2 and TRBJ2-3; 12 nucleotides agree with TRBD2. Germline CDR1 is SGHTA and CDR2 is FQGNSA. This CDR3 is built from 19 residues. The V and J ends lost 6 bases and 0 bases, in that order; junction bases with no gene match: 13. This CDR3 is CASSQFPVGTSGSTDTQYF. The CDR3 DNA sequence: TGTGCCAGCAGTCAGTTTCCCGTGGGGACTAGCGGGAGCACAGATACGCAGTATTTT.